Listed below are T cell receptor beta chains from one sample, sequenced in a study of vaccination effects on CD4 cells after COVID-19. Antigens of these TCRs are unknown. Produced via immunoSEQ multiplex PCR; TCRdb's table is partial and in-frame only. Among around 41,000 clones listed, more than 75% were seen once. Sequencing was performed on CD4+ T cells from PBMCs cultured without peptide, taken before COVID-19 vaccination. All receptors come from a human donor who received a COVID-19 vaccine. Each CDR3 is given with its conserved first and last residue. The D gene is left open where the match is weak. Not all rows give a size; the values are once, few, many and, for expanded clones, a class.

V gene	clone size	D gene	J gene	CDR3 DNA	CDR3 protein
TRBV7-2	once	TRBD2	TRBJ2-3	TGTGCCAGCAGGCTCACTAGCGGGGGGGCAGATACGCAGTATTTT	CASRLTSGGADTQYF
TRBV4-1	.	TRBD1	TRBJ2-6	TGCGCCAGCAGCCAGAGGGGACAGGGCTCATCTGGGGCCAACGTCCTGACTTTC	CASSQRGQGSSGANVLTF
TRBV19	.	TRBD1	TRBJ1-2	TGTGCCAGTAACTCCGGGACAGTTGACTATGGCTACACCTTC	CASNSGTVDYGYTF
TRBV7-9	few	.	TRBJ1-2	TGTGCCAGCAACCCCGGCCAGGGGATTAGGGGCTACACCTTC	CASNPGQGIRGYTF
TRBV5-1	.	TRBD2	TRBJ2-3	TGCGCCAGCAGCTGGCAACTGACTAGCGGGGGCACAGATACGCAGTATTTT	CASSWQLTSGGTDTQYF
TRBV28	once	.	TRBJ1-2	TGTGCCAGCAGTTCCTCAGGGGTAGTCTATGGCTACACCTTC	CASSSSGVVYGYTF
TRBV18	.	.	TRBJ1-2	TGTGCCAGCTCACCGCCGATACGTCAGTATGGCTACACCTTC	CASSPPIRQYGYTF
TRBV7-8	large	.	TRBJ1-5	TGTGCCAGCAGCTTCGGCTCACCGCTCAATCAGCCCCAGCATTTT	CASSFGSPLNQPQHF
TRBV18	.	.	TRBJ1-2	TGTGCCAGCTCACCACTCCAAGGTGGCGCGGGGGCGGGCAACTATGGCTACACCTTC	CASSPLQGGAGAGNYGYTF
TRBV7-3	once	.	TRBJ2-5	TGTGCCAGCAGCGACGGGACTGAACAAGAGACCCAGTACTTC	CASSDGTEQETQYF
TRBV5-1	.	.	TRBJ1-4	TGCGCCAGCAGCCCGGGGGCGGTCGATAATGAAAAACTGTTTTTT	CASSPGAVDNEKLFF
TRBV5-5	.	.	TRBJ1-3	TGTGCCAGCAGCTTAATTACAGCTGGAAACACCATATATTTT	CASSLITAGNTIYF
TRBV5-8	.	.	TRBJ2-1	TGTGCCAGCAGCTTGGATGGAGCGAGGGCAGTCAATGAGCAGTTCTTC	CASSLDGARAVNEQFF
TRBV7-9	.	.	TRBJ1-2	TGTGCCAGCAGCTGGGAATGGGGCTACACCTTC	CASSWEWGYTF
TRBV3-1/TRBV3-2	.	TRBD2	TRBJ2-1	TGTGCCAGCAGCAAAATAGCGGGGACTACCTACAATGAGCAGTTCTTC	CASSKIAGTTYNEQFF
TRBV18	.	TRBD1	TRBJ1-4	TGTGCCAGCTCCCGGGACAGGCCTGTGGGCGATGAAAAACTGTTTTTT	CASSRDRPVGDEKLFF
TRBV5-1	.	.	TRBJ2-1	TGCGCCAGCAGCTTGAAGGTGGGGCCGGCCTACAATGAGCAGTTCTTC	CASSLKVGPAYNEQFF
TRBV18	.	TRBD1	TRBJ2-2	TGTGCCAGCTCTCGGGACAGGGAGGTCCCCGGGGAGCTGTTTTTT	CASSRDREVPGELFF
TRBV5-1	.	.	TRBJ2-3	TGCGCCAGCAGCTCCCAGGGGACAGATACGCAGTATTTT	CASSSQGTDTQYF
TRBV11-2	.	TRBD1	TRBJ2-2	TGTGCCAGCAGCTTAGATTGGACAGGGACGAACACCGGGGAGCTGTTTTTT	CASSLDWTGTNTGELFF
TRBV7-9	few	.	TRBJ2-1	TGTGCCAGCAGCTTAGTTGGGTGTTCTTATTACAATGAGCAGTTCTTC	CASSLVGCSYYNEQFF
TRBV6-4	.	.	TRBJ2-2	TGTGCCAGCAGTGGTTACACCGGGGAGCTGTTTTTT	CASSGYTGELFF
TRBV3-1/TRBV3-2	.	TRBD2	TRBJ2-5	TGTGCCAGCAGCCAAGCCCAGCGGGGGGCCCCTCCCCAAGAGACCCAGTACTTC	CASSQAQRGAPPQETQYF
TRBV3-1/TRBV3-2	few	.	TRBJ2-2	TGTGCCAGCAGTCGGATAGGGCAGGGAAACACCGGGGAGCTGTTTTTT	CASSRIGQGNTGELFF
TRBV5-1	few	TRBD1	TRBJ1-2	TGCGCCAGCAGCCACGGGACAGACCAACTAAACTATGGCTACACCTTC	CASSHGTDQLNYGYTF
TRBV27	.	TRBD1	TRBJ1-2	TGTGCCAGCAGTTTCTACAGGGGAGGAGACTATGGCTACACCTTC	CASSFYRGGDYGYTF
TRBV7-2	.	TRBD1	TRBJ2-5	TGTGCCAGCAGCTCCCGACAGGGCTGGGAGACCCAGTACTTC	CASSSRQGWETQYF
TRBV7-9	few	.	TRBJ2-6	TGTGCCAGCAGTAACGACAGAGCTGGGGCCAACGTCCTGACTTTC	CASSNDRAGANVLTF
TRBV3-1/TRBV3-2	.	TRBD2	TRBJ2-5	TGTGCCAGCAGCCCCGGGACTAGAGGGACCCAGTACTTC	CASSPGTRGTQYF
TRBV19	.	.	TRBJ2-5	TGTGCCAGTATGGATCGGGTGGGGCCGGGAGAGACCCAGTACTTC	CASMDRVGPGETQYF
TRBV5-1	few	.	TRBJ2-1	TGCGCCAGCAGCCATGACTACAATGAGCAGTTCTTC	CASSHDYNEQFF
TRBV7-3	few	.	TRBJ1-1	TGTGCCAGCAGCTTCCTAAAGAACACTGAAGCTTTCTTT	CASSFLKNTEAFF
TRBV5-8	.	TRBD1	TRBJ2-6	TGTGCCATCGCCCGGGACAGGGACCTCCCTGGGGCCAACGTCCTGACTTTC	CAIARDRDLPGANVLTF
TRBV7-2	.	TRBD2	TRBJ2-2	TGTGCCAGCAGCGGCGGGGGGGCTTACACCGGGGAGCTGTTTTTT	CASSGGGAYTGELFF
TRBV19	.	TRBD2	TRBJ2-5	TGTGCCAGTAGTTCCCCGGGACTAGCGGGGGCACAAGAGACCCAGTACTTC	CASSSPGLAGAQETQYF
TRBV19	.	.	TRBJ1-1	TGTGCCAGTAGTAGGATTCTGGGGGCCACTGAAGCTTTCTTT	CASSRILGATEAFF
TRBV6-5	.	.	TRBJ1-2	TGTGCCAGCAGTTACCGGAATTTAGGGGGGAATGGCTACACCTTC	CASSYRNLGGNGYTF
TRBV29-1	.	TRBD2	TRBJ2-5	TGCAGCGGCCGGACTAGCGGGGGGGGGACCCAGTACTTC	CSGRTSGGGTQYF
TRBV5-1	.	.	TRBJ1-6	TGCGCCAGCAGCTTGGAGGACACTAATTCACCCCTCCACTTT	CASSLEDTNSPLHF
TRBV12-5	once	.	TRBJ2-3	TGTGCTAGTGGTTTGTCAGGGGTAGATACGCAGTATTTT	CASGLSGVDTQYF
TRBV11-1	.	TRBD1	TRBJ2-5	TGTGCCAGCAGCTTAGCGTGGGGACAGCCCCTCCAAGAGACCCAGTACTTC	CASSLAWGQPLQETQYF
TRBV5-1	.	TRBD2	TRBJ2-3	TGCGCCAGCAGCGCTGTGCCTAGCGGGGGGGGCACAGATACGCAGTATTTT	CASSAVPSGGGTDTQYF
TRBV7-2	.	TRBD2	TRBJ2-1	TGTGCCAGCAGCTTAGTCCCTAGCGGGGGTTACAATGAGCAGTTCTTC	CASSLVPSGGYNEQFF
TRBV3-1/TRBV3-2	.	TRBD1	TRBJ1-2	TGTGCCAGCAGCCAAAGCGGGACAGGGGTTGCCTATGGCTACACCTTC	CASSQSGTGVAYGYTF
TRBV5-1	.	.	TRBJ1-4	TGCGCCAGCAGCTTGGATCTCGGAGGTGAAAAACTGTTTTTT	CASSLDLGGEKLFF
TRBV19	.	TRBD2	TRBJ2-1	TGTGCCAGTAGTATACCGGGACTAGCAGCATATGAGCAGTTCTTC	CASSIPGLAAYEQFF